One and the same sample provided the 4 T cell receptor beta chains below, sequenced in a study of early T cells in non-severe SARS-CoV-2 infection. One entry per CDR3 protein, called by TCRdb with MiXCR from the 5' RACE reads. The table records roughly 120,000 distinct CDR3 sequences, about 15% of them present only once. Material for sequencing was whole blood. The receptors derive from an adult who was a healthcare worker with PCR-confirmed SARS-CoV-2 infection or an uninfected control (not recorded which).

The chain links TRBV18 to TRBJ1-2; TRBD1 agrees at 8 bases. V was clipped by 2 bases and J by 1 base; unmatched bases: 6. The CDR3 loop spans 16 amino acids. From germline, CDR1 is KGHSH and CDR2 LQKENI. DNA for the CDR3: TGTGCCAGCTCACCAAATCCGGGACAGGTTAACTATGGCTACACCTTC. Protein sequence: CASSPNPGQVNYGYTF. Full variable domain (missing parts from reference TRBV18 and TRBJ1-2): NAGVMQNPRHLVRRRGQEARLRCSPMKGHSHVYWYRQLPEEGLKFMVYLQKENIIDESGMPKERFSAEFPKEGPSILRIQQVVRGDSAAYFCASSPNPGQVNYGYTFGSGTRLTVV.

This chain joins TRBV7-2 and TRBJ2-7, with D possibly TRBD1 on 6 matching bases. Germline V gene sequence: CDR1 SGHTA, CDR2 FQGNSA. Deletions cut 2 bases from V and 3 bases from J, with 8 bases between. CDR3 length: 13 residues. The chain's CDR3 is CASSLNRDYEQYF. The DNA of the CDR3 is TGTGCCAGCAGCTTAAACAGGGACTACGAGCAGTACTTC. The full variable domain, in which reference TRBV7-2 and TRBJ2-7 provide the parts outside the CDR3, is GAGVSQSPSNKVTEKGKDVELRCDPISGHTALYWYRQSLGQGLEFLIYFQGNSAPDKSGLPSDRFSAERTGGSVSTLTIQRTQQEDSAVYLCASSLNRDYEQYFGPGTRLTVT.

Details on this clonotype: The junction departs from the called germline gene at one end, perhaps through a read error. The V and J genes are TRBV20-1 and TRBJ1-3, with D unresolved. Germline lookup yields CDR1 DFQATT and CDR2 SNEGSKA (reference sequence). The CDR3 extends over 14 amino acids. The CDR3 sequence: CSAWGTNSENTIYF. Here the CDR3 DNA reads TGCAGTGCTTGGGGTACCAACTCTGAAAACACCATATATTTT.

J is TRBJ2-7 and V is TRBV27; D might be TRBD2 (6 bases). Germline lookup yields CDR1 MNHEY and CDR2 SMNVEV (reference sequence). The CDR3 is 13 residues long. Between the trimmed V and J ends, which lost 10 bases and 5 bases, there was a span of 18 bases. CDR3 DNA sequence: TGTGCCACCGGGACTGTAGCGCGTCACGAGCAGTACTTC. Amino acid sequence: CATGTVARHEQYF.